This TCR beta chain stems from a study of glioma-infiltrating T cells. Study-level results: Tissue-blood divergence was below expectation in non-neoplastic patients, above in gliomas.

This CDR3 comprises 15 residues. Unmatched junction bases numbered 3, after V lost 2 bases and J lost 1 base. Germline-derived CDR1 and CDR2 are MNHNY and SVGAGI (reference sequence). This clonotype was seen just once. The antigen remains unidentified. Using RNA template, CDR3s of TCR alpha and beta were amplified with iRepertoire arm-PCR. TCRdb re-called the multiplex PCR reads with MiXCR, one entry per CDR3 protein. The sample holds roughly 460 distinct CDR3 sequences, less than 60% seen once. J is TRBJ2-3 and V is TRBV6-6; the match to TRBD2 covers 7 bases. The source of this sequence is a human donor with low-grade glioma or glioblastoma, undergoing nonglioma brain surgery, or in good health (not recorded which). What was sequenced was glioma tissue, nonneoplastic brain tissue, or PBMCs (not recorded which). CDR3 nucleotides: TGTGCCAGCAGTTACGGTGCGGGGGGCACAGATACGCAGTATTTT. Amino acid sequence: CASSYGAGGTDTQYF.